This T cell receptor beta chain was identified in a study of cytomegalovirus exposure and HLA in healthy donors (dated by TCRdb to the late 2010s). Study-level background: According to an earlier analysis of around 600 of the donors, some 180 million T cells yielded 90 million to 140 million unique TCR beta sequences and around 280 Gb of sequence data. The study profiled the T cell repertoires of approximately 700 subjects by immunosequencing and related them to cytomegalovirus serostatus. In a later genetic analysis, genome-wide SNP genotypes for about three fifths of the roughly 670 donors were used, and that subset was treated as a discovery cohort. To predict cytomegalovirus infection status, the study combined high-throughput TCR immunosequencing, statistical association of individual TCRs with disease status, and machine learning. In the later analysis, no new phenotypic data were used to find candidate immune exposures; instead, reliance was placed on TCR beta sequences and their occurrence across donors. An earlier analysis of around 540 of the donors applied high-throughput TCR beta sequencing to assess whether each TCR beta V gene segment acted as functional or pseudogenic. Typing coverage varied by locus: roughly 620-640 donors for A, B, C, DRB1 and DQB1; approximately 500 for DQA1; around 610 for DPA1; 450 to 480 for DPB1. Donor age, sex, ethnicity and CMV serostatus were collected together with the repertoire data. Several DR-DQ haplotypes were handled as single units for association and clustering because linkage in the cohort was strong. The genetic ancestry cluster associated with self-reported Caucasian donors included 81% of the roughly 400 genotyped donors. On average, about 200,000 unique TCR beta nucleotide sequences were sequenced per donor among a few hundred genotyped donors of the cohort, with 15% to 20% of those sequences being non-productive. Class I and class II HLA loci were covered by the typing at four-digit resolution. All discovery cohort repertoires had been generated using a single sequencing platform. A later analysis re-examined previously published TCR beta repertoires from about 700 donors and added high-resolution HLA genotyping to investigate patterns of TCR occurrence. In addition to the first cohort of about 650 subjects, a separate validation cohort of over 90 different subjects was used. The study aimed to test whether signatures of past pathogen exposure could be identified by cataloging public T cell receptors. Roughly 320 gigabases of sequencing data and 75 million to 85 million unique TCR sequences made up an early release that covered under 750 HLA-typed donors.

The cohort was made up of around 720 healthy bone marrow donors. At the time of sampling, all cohort members were nominally healthy, though unrecorded immune exposures were likely present. The donor tested CMV seronegative, placing the donor among the 350 or so seronegative members of the cohort. A peripheral blood sample was collected from each donor, and TCR beta sequencing was performed on peripheral blood mononuclear cells. Genomic DNA extraction from the blood cell samples was performed with the Qiagen DNeasy Blood Extraction Kit. General conclusions and limits of the study: Linkage disequilibrium might explain the correlated functional status among segregating V segments, but an unknown experimental factor could not be ruled out. Most CMV-associated TCR beta chains appeared to be HLA-restricted in a later analysis, and the HLA associations seemed to be driven largely by CMV exposure. The authors suggested that the approach could potentially be extended to other disease states and immunological phenotypes. Most TCR sequences were seen in very few donors, while some public TCRs were found in many individuals. Sequencing depth was assumed to be roughly uniform across donors in the presence/absence analyses, though that assumption may not hold. At a false discovery rate of 0.05, a later analysis linked some 17,000 TCR beta sequences to specific HLA alleles. HLA typing was unavailable for some donors at each locus, so association tests used only the typed subset. In a later analysis, TCR association rates were found to vary across HLA loci, with the most associated TCRs seen for DRB1 alleles and the fewest for HLA-C alleles. This cohort had only TCR beta chains sequenced, and the lack of alpha or paired-chain data limited which features could be detected. V-gene and J-gene trimming of TCR beta chains was associated with a missense DCLRE1C variant in a later genetic analysis, and the association was replicated in an independent cohort. The only immune exposure information available for the cohort was CMV serostatus. In a later genetic analysis, fewer N-insertions in productive TCRs were reported among donors in an Asian-associated ancestry cluster than the roughly 670-donor mean. In a later analysis, several top co-occurrence clusters were reported to appear linked to parvovirus B19, influenza, CMV and Epstein-Barr virus. A group of highly shared sequence variants was considered likely to be a technical artifact of the sequencing pipeline. In an earlier analysis of about 540 of the donors, most TCR beta V segments were observed in productive rearrangements about 90% or about 30% of the time, broadly matching IMGT annotations. Compared with equally common non-associated chains, HLA-associated TCR beta chains in a later analysis were more clonally expanded and had lower generation probabilities. In vitro tests confirmed that a few of the cytomegalovirus-associated TCR beta chains recognize cytomegalovirus antigens. Because counts were too low, around 18 rarely observed V segments, including chromosome 9 orphons, were left out of the earlier analysis of approximately 500 of the donors. Assigning TCR associations to individual alleles was difficult when HLA alleles, especially DR and DQ, strongly co-occurred. Because the 87-base-pair reads could not distinguish some IMGT-functional V segments, including TRBV6-2 and TRBV6-3, those segments were excluded. A further reported finding was that TCR beta sequences accurately predicted the HLA-A and HLA-B alleles for most subjects in the first cohort. The study gave a list of about 160 TCR beta chains associated with cytomegalovirus. In both the original and validation cohorts, the classifier was reported to diagnose cytomegalovirus status with high specificity and sensitivity.

The germline V gene encodes CDR1 SGHTA and CDR2 FQGNSA. There are 15 amino acids in the CDR3, from cysteine to phenylalanine inclusive. The sequence is cut down to CDR3 DNA, 45 bases in frame from base 1. For this chain, trimming is 8 bases at the V end and 10 bases at the J end, and the number of junction bases without a gene match is 17. The table lists this clone with a few counts. Its cognate antigen has yet to be identified. Base qualities are not recorded, but no much larger clone differs from it by a single base. The library came from the immunoSEQ multiplex PCR assay. For the multiplex PCR, a mixture combining 60 forward primers for TCR Vbeta segments and 13 reverse primers for TCR Jbeta segments was used. The CDR3 region of rearranged TCR beta genes was amplified from genomic DNA by a multiplex PCR assay. Amplified TCR beta libraries were sequenced as 87-base-pair reads on the Illumina HiSeq System. Processing in the source paper ran as follows. A later analysis counted tens of millions of unique TCR beta chains across the 666 repertoires, and around 9.9 million of these chains were shared by at least two donors. Raw reads were error-corrected and collapsed into unique sequences with a nearest-neighbor algorithm that merged closely related sequences to remove PCR and sequencing errors. To assign V, D and J gene segments, CDR3 sequences were aligned to IMGT reference sequences. For a sequence to be retained, a match of at least six nucleotides was required to both a V gene segment and a J gene segment. Rearrangements were called productive when the CDR3 lacked stop codons and stayed in frame with V and J; all others were non-productive. CDR3 was defined according to IMGT convention as the region running from the second conserved V-encoded cysteine to the conserved J-encoded phenylalanine. In an earlier analysis of more than 550 of the donors, sequences lacking an unambiguous match to a single V gene segment were excluded. In an earlier analysis of some 590 of the donors, a V segment was called functional when productive rearrangements were above 56.7%, and segregating when the standard deviation between donors exceeded 5%. A statistical classification framework was built for diagnosing cytomegalovirus status from the catalog of TCR beta chain sequences. In a later analysis, V and J genes were assigned by comparing TCR nucleotide sequences against IMGT/GENE-DB human TR gene sequences. Using the TCRdist pipeline, a later analysis assigned CDR3 sequences along with most-parsimonious VDJ recombination scenarios. A later analysis defined each TCR beta chain by its CDR3 amino acid sequence plus V-gene family, and excluded reads lacking a unique V-gene family. To address suspected cross-contamination and a sequencing artifact, a later analysis removed several hundred highly shared, low-generation-probability nucleotide sequences. In a later analysis, a clonal expansion index was calculated for each public chain from normalized within-repertoire ranks of inferred template counts. Generation probabilities in a later analysis came from a VDJ recombination model fitted to out-of-frame rearrangements, and those results were checked against IGoR. A later analysis scored TCR-TCR, TCR-HLA and TCR-CMV co-occurrence with hypergeometric tests, applying a repertoire-size bias correction to TCR pairs. A later analysis estimated false discovery rates by permuting HLA or CMV assignments 20 times. A later analysis grouped co-occurring TCRs with DBSCAN, adding TCRdist sequence similarity when clustering within HLA-allele-positive subsets. Repertoires with fewer than 30,000 or more than 120,000 public chains, plus five repertoires with anomalous nucleotide sharing, were excluded from co-occurrence clustering. TCRdb obtained this table from immuneACCESS and retained in-frame rearrangements with V and J assigned. These tables miss some clones; where compared with another copy, unresolved V genes account for less than half of the shortfall, and the remainder is unexplained. V and J calls and clone size are given by that table; D and trimming were obtained from the DNA. The sample table lists 130,000 or so clones, around 66% of them with a count of one. Over 5% of the sample rests with the top ten.

Sequenced material: PBMCs. The clonotype originates from a woman aged 55-69 years in good health and CMV-seronegative. The receptor chain draws on TRBV7-2 and TRBJ2-3; TRBD2 fits 8 bases in the junction. The CDR3 protein is CASRSDSGGPFAQYF. Read as DNA, the sequence is TGTGCCAGCCGCAGCGATTCGGGGGGGCCCTTTGCGCAGTATTTT.